This record covers a single T cell receptor beta chain. The antigen is unknown. Sequence at one end of the junction differs from germline and may be a read error. The sample comes from a study of beta chain features in type 1 diabetes. Study-level results: Moderate yet significant TCRB CDR3 shortening was seen in Type 1 diabetes patients in all four CD4+ subsets.

CDR1 and CDR2 (germline): SQVTM, ANQGSEA. This CDR3 is built from 11 residues. TCRB transcripts that were expressed got sequenced, as all of the isolated RNA had been reverse transcribed. Sequencing was performed with immunoSEQ multiplex PCR; in TCRdb, only in-frame clones are kept and a portion is missing. This sample has around 260,000 clones, with 24% found just once. This receptor was taken from a woman in her 30s with type 1 diabetes. The sample taken for sequencing was naive CD4+ T cells from blood. The J gene is TRBJ2-5, the V gene TRBV29-1; possible D gene TRBD2, 5 bases. The CDR3 region has the DNA TGCAGCGTTGATATTGGGGAGACCCAATACTTC. This sequence encodes CSVDIGETQYF.